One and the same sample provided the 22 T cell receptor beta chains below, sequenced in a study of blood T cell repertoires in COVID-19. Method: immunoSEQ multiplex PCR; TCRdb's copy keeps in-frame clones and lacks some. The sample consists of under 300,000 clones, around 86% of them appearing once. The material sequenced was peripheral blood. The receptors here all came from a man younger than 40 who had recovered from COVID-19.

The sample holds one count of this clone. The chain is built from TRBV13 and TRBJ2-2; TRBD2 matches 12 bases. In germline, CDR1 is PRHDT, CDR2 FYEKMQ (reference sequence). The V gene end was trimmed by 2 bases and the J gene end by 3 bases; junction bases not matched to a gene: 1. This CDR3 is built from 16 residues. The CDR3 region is CASSLLAGGHTGELFF. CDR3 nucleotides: TGTGCCAGCAGCTTACTAGCGGGGGGGCACACCGGGGAGCTGTTTTTT.

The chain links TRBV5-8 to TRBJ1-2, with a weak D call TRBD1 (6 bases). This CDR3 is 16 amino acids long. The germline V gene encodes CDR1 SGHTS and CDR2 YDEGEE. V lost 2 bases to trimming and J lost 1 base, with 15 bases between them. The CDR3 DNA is TGTGCCAGCAGCTTTGGTGGAACAGGGCTTAACTATGGCTACACCTTC. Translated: CASSFGGTGLNYGYTF.

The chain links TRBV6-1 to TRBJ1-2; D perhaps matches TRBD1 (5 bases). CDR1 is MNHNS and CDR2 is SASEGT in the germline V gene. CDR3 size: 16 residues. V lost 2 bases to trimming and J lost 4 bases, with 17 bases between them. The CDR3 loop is CASSEPRRGRGYGYTF. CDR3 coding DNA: TGTGCCAGCAGTGAACCCCGGCGCGGAAGGGGCTATGGCTACACCTTC.

CDR3 DNA sequence: TGTGCCAGCTCACCACCGGGCGGGACCAATCAGCCCCAGCATTTT. Amino acids: CASSPPGGTNQPQHF. This chain connects TRBV18 to TRBJ1-5, with a tentative D call TRBD1 (5 bases). Trimming took 0 bases from V and 3 from J, leaving 9 bases between them. CDR1 and CDR2 from the germline V gene are KGHSH and LQKENI. This CDR3 region has 15 residues.

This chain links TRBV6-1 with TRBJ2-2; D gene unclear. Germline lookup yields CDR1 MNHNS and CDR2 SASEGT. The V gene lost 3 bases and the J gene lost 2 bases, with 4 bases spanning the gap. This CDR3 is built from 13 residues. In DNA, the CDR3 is TGTGCCAGCAGTGACACTAACACCGGGGAGCTGTTTTTT. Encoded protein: CASSDTNTGELFF.

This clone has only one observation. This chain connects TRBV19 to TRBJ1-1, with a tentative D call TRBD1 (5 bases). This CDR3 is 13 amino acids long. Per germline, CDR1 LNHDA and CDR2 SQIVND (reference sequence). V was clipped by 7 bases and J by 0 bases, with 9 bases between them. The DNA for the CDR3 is TGTGCCAGTACGGCAGGGTTGAACACTGAAGCTTTCTTT. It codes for CASTAGLNTEAFF.

CDR3 in DNA: TGTGCCAGCAGGAGGAGGGGAGAAGAGACCCAGTACTTC. This codes for CASRRRGEETQYF. The chain links TRBV6-5 to TRBJ2-5; possible D gene TRBD2, 6 bases. V lost 6 bases and J 3 bases, leaving 11 bases between the germline ends. The germline gives CDR1 MNHEY, CDR2 SVGAGI. CDR3 length: 13 amino acids.

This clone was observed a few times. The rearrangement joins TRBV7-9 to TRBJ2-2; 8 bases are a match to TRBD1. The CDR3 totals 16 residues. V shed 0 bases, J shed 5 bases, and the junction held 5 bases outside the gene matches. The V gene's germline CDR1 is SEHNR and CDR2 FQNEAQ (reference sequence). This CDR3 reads CASSLAPGGVTGELFF. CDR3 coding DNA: TGTGCCAGCAGCTTAGCTCCAGGGGGCGTGACCGGGGAGCTGTTTTTT.

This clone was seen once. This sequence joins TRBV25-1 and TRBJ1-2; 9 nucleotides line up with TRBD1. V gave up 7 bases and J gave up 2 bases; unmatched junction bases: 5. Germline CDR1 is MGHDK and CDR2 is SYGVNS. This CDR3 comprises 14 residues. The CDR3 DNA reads TGTGCCAGCAAAGACAGGGGGGAGAACTATGGCTACACCTTC. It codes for CASKDRGENYGYTF.

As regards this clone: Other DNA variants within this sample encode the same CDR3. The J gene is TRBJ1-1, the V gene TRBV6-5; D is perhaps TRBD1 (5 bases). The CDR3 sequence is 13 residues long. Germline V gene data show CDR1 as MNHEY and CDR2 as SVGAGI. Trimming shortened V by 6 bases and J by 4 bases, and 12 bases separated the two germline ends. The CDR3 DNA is TGTGCCAGCAGACCCCAGGGCGGCACTGAAGCTTTCTTT. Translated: CASRPQGGTEAFF.

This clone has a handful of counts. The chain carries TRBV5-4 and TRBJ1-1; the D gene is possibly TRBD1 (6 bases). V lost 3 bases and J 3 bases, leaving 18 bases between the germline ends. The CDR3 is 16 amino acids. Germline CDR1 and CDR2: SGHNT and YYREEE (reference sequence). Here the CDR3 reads CASSSPGGGRDTEAFF. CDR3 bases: TGTGCCAGCAGCTCCCCGGGAGGGGGTCGGGACACTGAAGCTTTCTTT.

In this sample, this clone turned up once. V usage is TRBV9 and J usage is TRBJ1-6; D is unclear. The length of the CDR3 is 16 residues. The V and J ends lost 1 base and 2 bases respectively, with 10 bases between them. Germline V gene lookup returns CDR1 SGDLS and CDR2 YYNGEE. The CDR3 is CASSVNAATYNSPLHF. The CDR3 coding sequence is TGTGCCAGCAGCGTAAACGCCGCGACCTATAATTCACCCCTCCACTTT.

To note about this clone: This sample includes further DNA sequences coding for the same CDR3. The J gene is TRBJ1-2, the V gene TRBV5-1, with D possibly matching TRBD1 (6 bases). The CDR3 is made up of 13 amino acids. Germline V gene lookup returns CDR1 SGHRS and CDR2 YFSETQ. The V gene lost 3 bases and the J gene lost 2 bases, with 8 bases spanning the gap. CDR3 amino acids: CASSSDSNYGYTF. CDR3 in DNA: TGCGCCAGCAGCTCGGACAGCAACTATGGCTACACCTTC.

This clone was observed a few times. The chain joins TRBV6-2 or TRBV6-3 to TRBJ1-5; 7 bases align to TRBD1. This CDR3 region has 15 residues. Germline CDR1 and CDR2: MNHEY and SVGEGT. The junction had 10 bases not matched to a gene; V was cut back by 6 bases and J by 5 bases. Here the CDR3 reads CASSQLQGIDQPQHF. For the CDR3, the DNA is TGTGCCAGCAGCCAACTACAGGGGATAGATCAGCCCCAGCATTTT.

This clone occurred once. The DNA for the CDR3 is TGTGCCAGCAGCCAAGATACAGGGGGCAATAACCAGCATTTT. Residues: CASSQDTGGNNQHF. The chain uses TRBV4-2 and TRBJ1-5; 9 nucleotides align to TRBD1. Germline CDR1 and CDR2: LGHNA and YNFKEQ. This CDR3 spans 14 amino acids. The trim removed 0 bases at V and 12 bases at J, leaving 6 bases unmatched.

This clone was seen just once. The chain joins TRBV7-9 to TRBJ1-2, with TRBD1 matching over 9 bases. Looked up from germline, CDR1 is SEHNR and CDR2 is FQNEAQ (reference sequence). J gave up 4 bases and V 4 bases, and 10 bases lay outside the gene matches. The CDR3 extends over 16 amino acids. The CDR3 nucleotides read TGTGCCAGCAGCTCGAAGGGGACAGGGTTAGGCTATGGCTACACCTTC. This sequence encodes CASSSKGTGLGYGYTF.

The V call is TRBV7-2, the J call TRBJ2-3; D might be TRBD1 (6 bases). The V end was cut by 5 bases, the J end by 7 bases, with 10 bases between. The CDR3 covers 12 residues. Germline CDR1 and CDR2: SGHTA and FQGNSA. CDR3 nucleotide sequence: TGTGCCAGCAGCCCGACAGGAAATACGCAGTATTTT. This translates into CASSPTGNTQYF.

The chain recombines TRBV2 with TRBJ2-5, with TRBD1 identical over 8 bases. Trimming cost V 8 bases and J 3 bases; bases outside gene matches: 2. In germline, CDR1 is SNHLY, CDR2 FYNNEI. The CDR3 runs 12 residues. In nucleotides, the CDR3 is TGTGCCAGCCAGACAGGGGAAGAGACCCAGTACTTC. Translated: CASQTGEETQYF.

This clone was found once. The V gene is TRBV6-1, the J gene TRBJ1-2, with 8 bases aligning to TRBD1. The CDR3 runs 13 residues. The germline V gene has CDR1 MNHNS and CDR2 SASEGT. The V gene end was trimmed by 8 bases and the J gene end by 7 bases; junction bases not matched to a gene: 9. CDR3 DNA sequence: TGTGCCAGCCAGCAGGGGGCGCGAAGTGGCTACACCTTC. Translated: CASQQGARSGYTF.

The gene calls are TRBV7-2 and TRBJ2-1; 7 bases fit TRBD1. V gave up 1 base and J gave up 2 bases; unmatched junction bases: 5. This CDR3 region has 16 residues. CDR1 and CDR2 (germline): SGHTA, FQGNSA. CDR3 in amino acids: CASSLVRGPPYNEQFF. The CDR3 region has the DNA TGTGCCAGCAGCTTAGTAAGGGGGCCCCCCTACAATGAGCAGTTCTTC.

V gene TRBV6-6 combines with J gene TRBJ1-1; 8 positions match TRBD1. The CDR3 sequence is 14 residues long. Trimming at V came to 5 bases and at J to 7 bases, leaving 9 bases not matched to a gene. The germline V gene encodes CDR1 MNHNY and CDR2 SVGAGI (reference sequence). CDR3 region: CASSMGQVANEAFF. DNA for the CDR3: TGTGCCAGCAGTATGGGACAGGTCGCCAATGAAGCTTTCTTT.

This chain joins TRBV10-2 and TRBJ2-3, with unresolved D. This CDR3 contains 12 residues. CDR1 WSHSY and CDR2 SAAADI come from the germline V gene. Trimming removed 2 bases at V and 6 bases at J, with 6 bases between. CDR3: CASSETGDTQYF. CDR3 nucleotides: TGCGCCAGCAGTGAGACCGGGGATACGCAGTATTTT.